The T cell receptor beta chain described here comes from a study of blood T cell repertoires in COVID-19. Overall study context: There were acute and convalescent COVID-19 samples, and they came from the United States, Italy and Spain. Sources were T cells, B-cell-depleted T cells, or PBMCs; the material itself was cDNA or gDNA.

This clone has more than one count but fewer than ten. With 1 base clipped from V and 9 bases from J, the junction kept 5 bases outside the gene matches. Per the germline V gene, CDR1 is SEHNR and CDR2 is FQNEAQ (reference sequence). The length of the CDR3 is 14 residues. Data came from immunoSEQ multiplex PCR; TCRdb stores just in-frame clones and leaves some out. The table has about 270,000 clones, around 86% seen once. Sequencing used peripheral blood. This chain uses TRBV7-9 with TRBJ2-1, with 8 bases lining up with TRBD1. The receptor's source is a man aged 40-49 years with active or convalescent COVID-19. Here the CDR3 reads CASSLGQGWGEQFF. Written as DNA, the CDR3 is TGTGCCAGCAGCTTAGGACAGGGGTGGGGTGAGCAGTTCTTC. The complete variable domain, with remaining parts taken from reference TRBV7-9 and TRBJ2-1, reads DTGVSQNPRHKITKRGQNVTFRCDPISEHNRLYWYRQTLGQGPEFLTYFQNEAQLEKSRLLSDRFSAERPKGSFSTLEIQRTEQGDSAMYLCASSLGQGWGEQFFGPGTRLTVL.